The 27 T cell receptor beta chains below come from one sample, sequenced in a study of shared clonotypes between healthy human individuals. CD45RO-negative CD8 cells positively selected for CCR7 made up the naive population, which excluded terminally differentiated effector memory CD45RA+ cells. Only in-frame clones appear in the TCRdb table, and some are missing; sequencing was by immunoSEQ multiplex PCR. This sample carries more than 2 million clones, approximately 94% of them seen once, and the ten largest clones take roughly 1%. Material for sequencing was naive CD8+ T cells sorted from blood. The receptor set was obtained from a man younger than 30 in good health.

This chain joins TRBV25-1 and TRBJ2-7; D could derive from TRBD1 or TRBD2 (6 bases each). The germline CDR1 and CDR2 sequences are MGHDK and SYGVNS. Trimming stripped 5 bases from V and 4 bases from J, with 9 bases between. The CDR3 has 12 residues. The CDR3 DNA reads as TGTGCCAGCAGTAAGGGGGGTTACGAGCAGTACTTC. Encoded protein: CASSKGGYEQYF.

The chain combines TRBV5-6 with TRBJ2-7; possible D gene TRBD2, 6 bases. V lost 0 bases to trimming and J lost 6 bases, with 13 bases between them. The germline V gene encodes CDR1 SGHDT and CDR2 YYEEEE. The length of the CDR3 is 14 residues. This CDR3 reads CASSLEGGVLEQYF. The CDR3 coding sequence is TGTGCCAGCAGCTTGGAAGGCGGGGTACTCGAGCAGTACTTC.

This clone appeared once. V and J are TRBV19 and TRBJ2-2, with 7 bases lining up with TRBD1. The CDR3 has 16 amino acids. From germline, CDR1 is LNHDA and CDR2 SQIVND (reference sequence). J gave up 1 base and V 0 bases, and 2 bases lay outside the gene matches. CDR3 in DNA: TGTGCCAGTAGTATAGATAGGACAGGGAACACCGGGGAGCTGTTTTTT. This codes for CASSIDRTGNTGELFF. Looking up the rest from reference TRBV19 and TRBJ2-2 gives the full variable domain: DGGITQSPKYLFRKEGQNVTLSCEQNLNHDAMYWYRQDPGQGLRLIYYSQIVNDFQKGDIAEGYSVSREKKESFPLTVTSAQKNPTAFYLCASSIDRTGNTGELFFGEGSRLTVL.

The chain is built from TRBV5-1 and TRBJ2-5, with 13 bases matching TRBD2. V gave up 5 bases and J gave up 4 bases; unmatched junction bases: 8. CDR1 is SGHRS, CDR2 YFSETQ, per germline. The CDR3 covers 16 residues. This CDR3 reads CASRTSGGSGGETQYF. In nucleotides, the CDR3 is TGCGCCAGCAGGACTAGCGGGGGGTCGGGCGGAGAGACCCAGTACTTC.

The chain is built from TRBV5-1 and TRBJ2-7, with a possible D match to TRBD2 (6 bases). Germline V gene data show CDR1 as SGHRS and CDR2 as YFSETQ. This CDR3 is 14 amino acids long. V was shortened by 4 bases and J by 7 bases, with 18 bases between the two germline ends. The CDR3 bases are TGCGCCAGCAGCGGGGACCCACAAGGGAGGGAGCAGTACTTC. It yields the protein CASSGDPQGREQYF.

This rearrangement joins TRBV5-8 to TRBJ2-1; D is uncertain. CDR1 is SGHTS and CDR2 is YDEGEE in the germline V gene. V lost 2 bases and J 9 bases, leaving 12 bases between the germline ends. The CDR3 totals 13 residues. CDR3 in DNA: TGTGCCAGCAGCTTCGCGGACCCCGCTGAGCAGTTCTTC. Translated, it gives CASSFADPAEQFF.

The chain recombines TRBV10-1 with TRBJ2-2; perhaps TRBD1 as D (5 bases). With 4 bases removed from V and 4 bases from J, the gap between germline ends came to 13 bases. The CDR3 sequence is 15 residues long. The germline V gene has CDR1 WNHNN and CDR2 SYGVQD (reference sequence). CDR3 in amino acids: CASSGPDSLTGELFF. CDR3 sequence (DNA): TGCGCCAGCAGTGGGCCCGACAGCCTCACCGGGGAGCTGTTTTTT.

This clone was detected once. The chain combines TRBV27 with TRBJ1-1; 8 positions match TRBD1. This CDR3 is built from 15 residues. CDR1 MNHEY and CDR2 SMNVEV come from the germline V gene (reference sequence). The trim removed 2 bases at V and 0 bases at J, leaving 2 bases unmatched. CDR3 sequence: CASSLTTGVNTEAFF. CDR3 nucleotide sequence: TGTGCCAGCAGTTTAACGACAGGGGTGAACACTGAAGCTTTCTTT.

The chain is built from TRBV21-1 and TRBJ1-2. TRBV21-1 is assigned pseudogene status. The CDR3 consists of 15 residues. The CDR3 DNA follows: TGTGCCAGCAGCAAAACTCGTAGCTTTTACAATGGCTACACCTTC. Protein sequence: CASSKTRSFYNGYTF.

The rearrangement links TRBV28 to TRBJ2-7; a possible D gene is TRBD2 (5 bases). The germline CDR1 and CDR2 sequences are MDHEN and SYDVKM. The CDR3 sequence is 13 residues long. Trimming shortened V by 5 bases and J by 1 base, and 9 bases separated the two germline ends. The CDR3 is CASSASGSYEQYF. The CDR3, as DNA: TGTGCCAGCAGTGCTTCGGGGTCCTACGAGCAGTACTTC.

This clone was counted once. This chain links TRBV5-1 with TRBJ2-5, with 9 nucleotides matching TRBD2. CDR3 length: 15 residues. The V and J ends lost 4 bases and 5 bases, in that order; junction bases with no gene match: 9. Germline V CDR1 and CDR2: SGHRS, YFSETQ. CDR3 nucleotide sequence: TGCGCCAGCAGCGATGAGGGCGGGGGGGCCGAGACCCAGTACTTC. This codes for CASSDEGGGAETQYF.

The chain employs TRBV6-4 and TRBJ2-1; maybe TRBD2 (6 bases). This CDR3 spans 15 amino acids. CDR1 and CDR2 (germline): MRHNA, SNTAGT. The V and J ends lost 4 bases and 2 bases respectively, with 12 bases between them. The CDR3 loop is CASSGTPGAYNEQFF. Written as DNA, the CDR3 is TGTGCCAGCAGTGGCACCCCGGGGGCCTACAATGAGCAGTTCTTC.

The rearrangement links TRBV5-5 to TRBJ1-1; a weak D match, TRBD1 (6 bases). CDR3 length: 16 residues. CDR1 is SGHKS, CDR2 YYEKEE, per germline (reference sequence). Trimming pared 4 bases from V and 5 bases from J, leaving 21 bases between. CDR3 amino acids: CASSPALTGWGTEAFF. The CDR3 DNA is TGTGCCAGCAGCCCGGCGTTAACAGGGTGGGGGACTGAAGCTTTCTTT.

The J gene is TRBJ1-2, the V gene TRBV21-1; TRBD1 was called by the table and not checked on the DNA. TRBV21-1 is labeled a pseudogene. The CDR3 is 16 amino acids. CDR3 DNA sequence: TGTGCCAGCAGCAAAACCCATCATGACAGCGTCTATGGCTACACCTTC. This encodes CASSKTHHDSVYGYTF.

V gene TRBV21-1 combines with J gene TRBJ2-1. TRBV21-1 is a pseudogene. The CDR3 consists of 15 residues. Here the CDR3 reads CASSPDAGRNNEQFF. As DNA, the CDR3 is TGTGCCAGCAGCCCGGACGCAGGGAGAAACAATGAGCAGTTCTTC.

This clone was found once. V usage is TRBV13 and J usage is TRBJ1-1; D ambiguous. Germline assignment: CDR1 PRHDT and CDR2 FYEKMQ (reference sequence). CDR3 length: 13 residues. V lost 6 bases to trimming and J lost 7 bases, with 15 bases between them. The CDR3 here is CASSLYSAVEAFF. The CDR3 coding sequence is TGTGCCAGCAGTCTTTACAGCGCCGTTGAAGCTTTCTTT.

The genes are TRBV4-3 and TRBJ1-1, with D possibly TRBD1 on 6 matching bases. Germline assignment: CDR1 LGHNA and CDR2 YSLEER. The CDR3 totals 18 residues. Trimming took 0 bases from V and 3 from J, leaving 20 bases between them. The CDR3 is CASSQDPPWTEYDTEAFF. CDR3 nucleotides: TGCGCCAGCAGCCAAGATCCCCCATGGACAGAGTACGACACTGAAGCTTTCTTT.

This chain joins TRBV6-1 and TRBJ1-2, with a possible D match to TRBD1 (6 bases). The CDR3 spans 16 residues. Trimming removed 3 bases at V and 5 bases at J, with 19 bases between. Per germline, CDR1 MNHNS and CDR2 SASEGT. The CDR3 DNA is TGTGCCAGCAGTGACGGGGCTGACAGGAGACTATATGGCTACACCTTC. It encodes CASSDGADRRLYGYTF.

This clone was picked up one time. This chain joins TRBV7-3 and TRBJ2-3, with 7 bases aligning to TRBD1. CDR1 and CDR2 (germline): SGHTA, FQGTGA. V shed 5 bases, J shed 5 bases, and the junction held 7 bases outside the gene matches. The CDR3 is made up of 14 amino acids. The DNA for the CDR3 is TGTGCCAGCAGCCCCGAGGGGGCGGTAGATACGCAGTATTTT. It encodes CASSPEGAVDTQYF.

This clone was recorded once. The V and J genes are TRBV12-2 and TRBJ1-2. TRBV12-2 is classified as a pseudogene. This CDR3 is 13 amino acids long. The CDR3: CASRLGSNYGYTF. The CDR3 bases are TGTGCAAGTCGCTTAGGTTCCAACTATGGCTACACCTTC.

This chain connects TRBV29-1 to TRBJ2-1; TRBD2 aligns across 12 bases. Per germline, CDR1 SQVTM and CDR2 ANQGSEA. The CDR3 consists of 14 residues. Germline trimming cut 6 bases from V and 7 bases from J; bases unmatched to any gene: 7. The DNA of the CDR3 is TGCAGCGTCGCGTCTAGCGGGGGGGGGAATGAGCAGTTCTTC. Protein: CSVASSGGGNEQFF.

The chain joins TRBV7-9 to TRBJ2-3; TRBD2 agrees at 10 bases. Germline CDR1 and CDR2: SEHNR and FQNEAQ (reference sequence). V shed 1 base and J 0 bases; nucleotides not matched to a gene: 10. This CDR3 is built from 19 residues. Here the CDR3 reads CASSLVMASGGFSTDTQYF. CDR3 in DNA: TGTGCCAGCAGCTTAGTTATGGCTAGCGGGGGCTTTAGCACAGATACGCAGTATTTT.

The chain has TRBV5-8 and TRBJ2-5, with 7 bases that match TRBD2. Per the germline V gene, CDR1 is SGHTS and CDR2 is YDEGEE. The CDR3 is made up of 14 amino acids. Trimming removed 1 base from V and 1 base from J; junction bases left unmatched: 1. In DNA form, the CDR3 reads TGTGCCAGCAGCTTGACGGGAGGCCAAGAGACCCAGTACTTC. Encoded protein: CASSLTGGQETQYF.

J is TRBJ2-7 and V is TRBV5-5, with 7 bases that match TRBD2. This CDR3 has 14 amino acids. The ends lost 5 bases at V and 6 bases at J; junction bases unmatched: 11. The germline gives CDR1 SGHKS, CDR2 YYEKEE (reference sequence). The CDR3, as DNA: TGTGCCAGCAGGCTCCCCGGGACTACGTTCGAGCAGTACTTC. It translates to CASRLPGTTFEQYF.

The rearrangement uses TRBV12-1 and TRBJ2-3; whether TRBD2, the table's D call, matches the DNA was not checked. TRBV12-1 is deemed a pseudogene. The CDR3 spans 13 residues. The CDR3 sequence is CASSVAYTDTQYF. Written as DNA, the CDR3 is TGTGCCAGCAGCGTCGCCTACACAGATACGCAGTATTTT.

The V call is TRBV7-9, the J call TRBJ1-2; TRBD1 matches 7 bases. Looked up from germline, CDR1 is SEHNR and CDR2 is FQNEAQ (reference sequence). V was clipped by 5 bases and J by 0 bases; unmatched bases: 6. This CDR3 is built from 15 residues. The CDR3 protein is CASSRRDRPNYGYTF. The CDR3, as DNA: TGTGCCAGCAGCCGAAGGGACAGACCTAACTATGGCTACACCTTC.

V usage is TRBV30 and J usage is TRBJ2-7; D is possibly TRBD1 or TRBD2 (5 bases each). There are 16 residues in the CDR3. Germline-derived CDR1 and CDR2 are GTSNPN and SVGIG (reference sequence). Trimming left V 4 bases short and J 1 base short, with 20 bases between. The CDR3 DNA is TGTGCCTGGACCCTCCCCGAGGGGTTTTATTCCTACGAGCAGTACTTC. Its translation is CAWTLPEGFYSYEQYF.